The present entry profiles one TCR beta chain with its context. Its antigen is undetermined. The data originate from a study of T cell responses to AZD1222 COVID-19 vaccine. Libraries were prepared by immunoSEQ multiplex PCR; TCRdb keeps only in-frame clonotypes and omits some of them. The repertoire holds tens of thousands of clones, with 85% to 95% as singletons. Study observations and caveats: There were mostly white British donors and more females than males, and clonal diversity was possibly underestimated.

CDR3 length: 14 amino acids. Per germline, CDR1 LGHNA and CDR2 YSLEER. Trimming cost V 1 base and J 1 base, with 7 bases left between them. The sequences come from peripheral blood, collected on day 0 of MenACWY control vaccination. This receptor was obtained from an adult in good health. The V gene is TRBV4-3, the J gene TRBJ1-1; D uncertain. The CDR3 DNA reads as TGCGCCAGCAGCCAAGCGCGGCGGAACACTGAAGCTTTCTTT. This sequence encodes CASSQARRNTEAFF.